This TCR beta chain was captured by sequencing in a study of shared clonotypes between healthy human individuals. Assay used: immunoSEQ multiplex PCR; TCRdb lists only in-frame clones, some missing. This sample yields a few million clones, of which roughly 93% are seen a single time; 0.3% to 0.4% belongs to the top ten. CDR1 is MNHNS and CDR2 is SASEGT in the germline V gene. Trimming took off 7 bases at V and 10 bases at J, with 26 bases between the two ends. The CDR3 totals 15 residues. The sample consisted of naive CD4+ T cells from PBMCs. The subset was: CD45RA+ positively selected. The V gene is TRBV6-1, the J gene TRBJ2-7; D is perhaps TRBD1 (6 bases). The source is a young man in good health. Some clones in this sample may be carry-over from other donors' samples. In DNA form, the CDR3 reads TGTGCCAGCAAATTATCCCAGGGGCCCAAGACGGAACAGTACTTC. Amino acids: CASKLSQGPKTEQYF.